This T cell receptor beta chain was identified in a study of CD8+CD57+ T cells in acquired aplastic anemia (dated by TCRdb to 2016 to 2019). Background on the whole study: A mean of roughly 2.9 ug of DNA, ranging from roughly 0.2 to 27.4 ug, was extracted from sorted CD4+ and CD8+ cells. For healthy donor samples, the average read count was about 10.8 million for CD4+ cells and fewer than 14 million for CD8+ cells. Summary of the overall study and its limitations: Roughly 29 CD8+ CDR3 sequences were found to be shared between patients and controls, but these sequences appeared to be highly expressed in patients and within the immunodominant clones of the patients. Patients and healthy controls showed no significant difference in CD8+ Simpson's diversity (P=0.060).

This clonotype was seen just once. Its antigen is still unknown. No base qualities exist here, and no much larger clone lies one base off it. A single read is weak support. In the study, sorted CD4+ and CD8+ blood T cells from patients with severe aplastic anemia and from healthy subjects underwent deep sequencing of TCR repertoires. Ficoll-Paque density gradient centrifugation was used to isolate peripheral blood mononuclear cells. CD4+ and CD8+ T cells were sorted by FACS or magnetic beads before DNA extraction. Via the germline V gene, CDR1 is SGHAT and CDR2 FQNNGV. A distance of 13 bases separates the germline ends of V and J, which lose 5 bases and 15 bases respectively. The CDR3 measures 11 amino acids from cysteine to phenylalanine. Only CDR3 DNA is held: 33 bases, read in frame from base 1. Genomic DNA was used as template for profiling of TCR beta VDJ combinations and CDR3 sequences. An Illumina HiSeq 2000 was the platform used for TCR repertoire sequencing. The paper's data handling went like this. TRBV/TRBJ rearrangement plots, CDR3 size and DJ length profiles, and Simpson's diversity index were used to assess repertoires. The most abundant DNA sequence in the deep sequencing data was defined as the immunodominant clone. CDR3 amino acid sequences were screened for sharing across subjects and compared with published repertoires and the VDJdb database. TCRdb reran the public reads through fastp at Q25 and MiXCR, keeping productive beta chains. Every entry covers one CDR3 protein and lists the most common genes and DNA from its rows. TCRdb's processing, not the authors' own work, is the source of the V and J calls. The sample table holds some 410,000 distinct CDR3 sequences, of which 65% to 75% were seen once. Jointly, the top ten make up approximately 3.8% of the sample.

Sequencing input: sorted CD4+, CD8+, or CD8+CD57+ T cells (not recorded which) from PBMCs. This clonotype originated in a human donor in good health, serving as a control. Recombination connected TRBV11-2 to TRBJ2-2; the D gene cannot be named for sure. CDR3 region: CASSLPEHMFF. Read as DNA, the sequence is TGTGCCAGCAGCCTGCCGGAACATATGTTTTTT.